This TCR beta chain is drawn from a study of identical twins. V gave up 3 bases and J gave up 9 bases, with 15 bases separating them. This CDR3 is built from 15 residues. Per germline, CDR1 MNHNS and CDR2 SASEGT. TCRdb used MiXCR to reprocess the 5' RACE reads, holding one entry per CDR3 protein. This sample has roughly 250,000 distinct CDR3 sequences, with over 12% found just once. The donors were all healthy and Caucasian. What was sequenced was memory (CD45RO+) T cells sorted from blood. The origin of this receptor is a woman younger than 35 in good health. The genes are TRBV6-1 and TRBJ1-6; the D gene is possibly TRBD1 (6 bases). The CDR3 spells CASSESRGAGSPLHF. The CDR3 bases are TGTGCCAGCAGTGAGAGTAGGGGGGCCGGTTCACCCCTCCACTTT.